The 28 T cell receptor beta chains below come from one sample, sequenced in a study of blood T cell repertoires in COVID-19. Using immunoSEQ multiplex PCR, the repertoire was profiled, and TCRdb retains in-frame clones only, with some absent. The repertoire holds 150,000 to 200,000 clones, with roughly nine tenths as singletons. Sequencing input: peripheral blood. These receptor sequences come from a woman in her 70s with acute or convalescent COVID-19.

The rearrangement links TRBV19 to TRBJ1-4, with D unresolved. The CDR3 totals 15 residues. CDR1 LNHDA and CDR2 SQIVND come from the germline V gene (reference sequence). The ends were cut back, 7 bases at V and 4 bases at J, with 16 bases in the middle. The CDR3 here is CASKSSSTVNEKLFF. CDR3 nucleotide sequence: TGTGCCAGTAAATCAAGTTCTACGGTTAATGAAAAACTGTTTTTT.

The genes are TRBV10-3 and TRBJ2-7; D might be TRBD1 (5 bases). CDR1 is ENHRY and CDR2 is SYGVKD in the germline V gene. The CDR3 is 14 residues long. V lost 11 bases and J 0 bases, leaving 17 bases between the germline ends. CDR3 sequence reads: CASGFVASSYEQYF. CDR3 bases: TGTGCCTCAGGGTTCGTAGCTAGCTCCTACGAGCAGTACTTC.

The CDR3 sequence: CASSLSDRDGTGELFF. For the CDR3, the DNA is TGCGCCAGCAGCTTATCCGACAGGGACGGCACCGGGGAGCTGTTTTTT. The genes are TRBV5-1 and TRBJ2-2, with 7 bases identical to TRBD1. After removal of 2 bases from V and 4 bases from J, the junction contained 8 bases not matched to a gene. Looked up from germline, CDR1 is SGHRS and CDR2 is YFSETQ. The CDR3 runs to 16 residues.

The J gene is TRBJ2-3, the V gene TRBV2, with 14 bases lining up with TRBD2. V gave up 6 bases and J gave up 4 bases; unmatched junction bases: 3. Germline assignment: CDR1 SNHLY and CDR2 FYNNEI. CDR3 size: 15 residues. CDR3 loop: CASRETSGRADTQYF. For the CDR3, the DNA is TGTGCCAGCAGAGAGACTAGCGGGAGGGCAGATACGCAGTATTTT.

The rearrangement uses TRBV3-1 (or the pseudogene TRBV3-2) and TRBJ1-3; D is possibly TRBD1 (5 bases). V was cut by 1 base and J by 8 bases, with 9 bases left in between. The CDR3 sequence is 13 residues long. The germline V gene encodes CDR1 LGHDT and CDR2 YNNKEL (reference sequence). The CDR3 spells CASSQAGRDTIYF. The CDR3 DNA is TGTGCCAGCAGCCAAGCAGGGAGGGACACCATATATTTT.

The CDR3 DNA reads TGTGCCAGCAGCGTAGCTGAGGGAGTCCTTGAGACCCAGTACTTC. Translated, it gives CASSVAEGVLETQYF. The genes are TRBV9 and TRBJ2-5, with D maybe TRBD2 (5 bases). This CDR3 has 15 amino acids. Germline-derived CDR1 and CDR2 are SGDLS and YYNGEE. V lost 0 bases, J lost 5 bases, and 14 bases lay in between.

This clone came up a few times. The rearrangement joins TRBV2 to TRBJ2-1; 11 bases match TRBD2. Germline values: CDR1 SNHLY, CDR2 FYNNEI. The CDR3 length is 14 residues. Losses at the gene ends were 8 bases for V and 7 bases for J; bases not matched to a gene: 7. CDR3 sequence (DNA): TGTGCCAGCCAAACTAGCGGGGGACGGAATGAGCAGTTCTTC. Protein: CASQTSGGRNEQFF.

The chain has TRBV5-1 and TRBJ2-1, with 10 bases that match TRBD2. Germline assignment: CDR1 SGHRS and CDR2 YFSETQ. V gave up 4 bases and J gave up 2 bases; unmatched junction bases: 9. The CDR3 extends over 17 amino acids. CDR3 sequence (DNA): TGCGCCAGCAGCCAGTTCCGGACTAGCGGTACCTACAATGAGCAGTTCTTC. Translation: CASSQFRTSGTYNEQFF.

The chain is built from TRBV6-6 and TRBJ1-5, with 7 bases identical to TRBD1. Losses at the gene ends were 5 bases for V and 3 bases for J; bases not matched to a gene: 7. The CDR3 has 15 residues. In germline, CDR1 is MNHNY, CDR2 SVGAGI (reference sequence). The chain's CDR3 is CASSKVQGDNQPQHF. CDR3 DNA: TGTGCCAGCAGTAAGGTTCAGGGGGACAATCAGCCCCAGCATTTT.

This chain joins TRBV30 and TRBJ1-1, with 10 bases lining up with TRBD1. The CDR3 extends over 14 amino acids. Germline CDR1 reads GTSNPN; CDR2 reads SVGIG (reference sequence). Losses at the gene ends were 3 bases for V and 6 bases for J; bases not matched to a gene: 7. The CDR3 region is CAWRGQGKGSEAFF. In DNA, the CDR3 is TGTGCCTGGAGGGGACAGGGGAAGGGTTCTGAAGCTTTCTTT.

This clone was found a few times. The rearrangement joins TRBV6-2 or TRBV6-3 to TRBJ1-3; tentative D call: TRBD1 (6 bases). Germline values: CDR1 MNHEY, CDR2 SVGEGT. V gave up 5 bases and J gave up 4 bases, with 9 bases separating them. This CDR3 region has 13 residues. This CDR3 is CASSLRGGNTIYF. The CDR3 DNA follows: TGTGCCAGCAGTCTCAGGGGAGGAAACACCATATATTTT.

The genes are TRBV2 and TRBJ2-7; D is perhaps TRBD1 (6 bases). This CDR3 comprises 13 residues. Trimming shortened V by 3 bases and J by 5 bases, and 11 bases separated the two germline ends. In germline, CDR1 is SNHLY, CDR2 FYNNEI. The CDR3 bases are TGTGCCAGCAGTGAGCTACAGGGAAACGAGCAGTACTTC. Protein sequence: CASSELQGNEQYF.

CDR3 DNA: TGTGCCAGCAGCCATGGGCAGGATACGCAGTATTTT. This gives the protein CASSHGQDTQYF. The chain couples TRBV11-3 to TRBJ2-3; D is ambiguous. Germline CDR1 SGHNT, CDR2 YENEEA. V was clipped by 5 bases and J by 6 bases, with 9 bases between them. CDR3 length: 12 amino acids.

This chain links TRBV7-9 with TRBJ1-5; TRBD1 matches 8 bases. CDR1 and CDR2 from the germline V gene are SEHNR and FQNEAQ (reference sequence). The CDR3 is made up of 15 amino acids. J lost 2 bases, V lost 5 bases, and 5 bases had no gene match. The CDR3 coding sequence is TGTGCCAGCAGCCCAGGGGGCAGCGGCAATCAGCCCCAGCATTTT. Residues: CASSPGGSGNQPQHF.

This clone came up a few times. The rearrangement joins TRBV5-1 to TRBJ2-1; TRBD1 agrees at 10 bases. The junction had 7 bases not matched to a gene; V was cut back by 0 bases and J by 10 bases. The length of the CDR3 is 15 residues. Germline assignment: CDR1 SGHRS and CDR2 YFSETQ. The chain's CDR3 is CASSLEGQGYGEQFF. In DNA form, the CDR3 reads TGCGCCAGCAGCTTGGAGGGACAGGGGTATGGGGAGCAGTTCTTC. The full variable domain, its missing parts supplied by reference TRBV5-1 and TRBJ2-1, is KAGVTQTPRYLIKTRGQQVTLSCSPISGHRSVSWYQQTPGQGLQFLFEYFSETQRNKGNFPGRFSGRQFSNSRSEMNVSTLELGDSALYLCASSLEGQGYGEQFFGPGTRLTVL.

Here the CDR3 DNA reads TGTGCCAGCAGTGGAGGCGGGTTTTCCCTGAGCACTGAAGCTTTCTTT. This sequence encodes CASSGGGFSLSTEAFF. V is TRBV2 and J is TRBJ1-1; no definite D call. This CDR3 is 16 amino acids long. The germline V and J ends were trimmed by 4 bases and 4 bases, with 19 bases remaining between them. CDR1 SNHLY and CDR2 FYNNEI come from the germline V gene.

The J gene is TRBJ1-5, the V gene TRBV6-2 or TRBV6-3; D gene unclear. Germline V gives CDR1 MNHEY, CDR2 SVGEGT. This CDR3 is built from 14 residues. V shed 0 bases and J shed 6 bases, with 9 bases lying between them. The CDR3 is CASSYSRHGQPQHF. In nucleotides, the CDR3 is TGTGCCAGCAGTTACTCCAGACATGGTCAGCCCCAGCATTTT.

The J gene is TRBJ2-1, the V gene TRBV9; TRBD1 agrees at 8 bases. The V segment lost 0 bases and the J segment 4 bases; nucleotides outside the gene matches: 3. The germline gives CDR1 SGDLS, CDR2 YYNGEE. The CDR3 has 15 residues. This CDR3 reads CASSVAGQEYNEQFF. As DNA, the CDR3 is TGTGCCAGCAGCGTAGCGGGACAGGAATACAATGAGCAGTTCTTC.

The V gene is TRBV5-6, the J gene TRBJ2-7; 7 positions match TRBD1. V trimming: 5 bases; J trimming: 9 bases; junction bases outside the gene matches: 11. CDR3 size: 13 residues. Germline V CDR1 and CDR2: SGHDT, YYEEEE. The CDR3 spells CASSARQGRGQYF. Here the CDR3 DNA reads TGTGCCAGCAGTGCACGACAGGGCCGAGGGCAGTACTTC.

CDR3: CASSPGAPNNEQFF. The CDR3 region has the DNA TGTGCCAGCAGCCCGGGAGCCCCGAACAATGAGCAGTTCTTC. This chain connects TRBV3-1 (or the pseudogene TRBV3-2) to TRBJ2-1, with a possible D match to TRBD2 (6 bases). The CDR3 runs to 14 residues. Germline CDR1 LGHDT, CDR2 YNNKEL (reference sequence). V gave up 4 bases and J gave up 5 bases, with 12 bases separating them.

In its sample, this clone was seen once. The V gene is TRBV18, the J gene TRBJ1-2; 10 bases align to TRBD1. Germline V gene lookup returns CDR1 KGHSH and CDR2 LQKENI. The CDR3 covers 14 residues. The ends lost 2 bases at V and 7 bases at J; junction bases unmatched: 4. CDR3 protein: CASSPDRGLSGYTF. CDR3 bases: TGTGCCAGCTCACCAGACAGGGGGCTGAGTGGCTACACCTTC.

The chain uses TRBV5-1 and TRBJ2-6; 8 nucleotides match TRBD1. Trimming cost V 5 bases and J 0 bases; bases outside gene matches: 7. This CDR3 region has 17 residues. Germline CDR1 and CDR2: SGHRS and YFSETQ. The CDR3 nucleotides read TGCGCCAGCAGTCGGGACAGGCCCTCCTCTGGGGCCAACGTCCTGACTTTC. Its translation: CASSRDRPSSGANVLTF.

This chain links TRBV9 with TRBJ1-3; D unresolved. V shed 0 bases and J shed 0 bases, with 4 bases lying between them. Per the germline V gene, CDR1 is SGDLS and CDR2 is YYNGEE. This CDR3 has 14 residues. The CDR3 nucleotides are TGTGCCAGCAGCGTAGACAGCTCTGGAAACACCATATATTTT. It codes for CASSVDSSGNTIYF.

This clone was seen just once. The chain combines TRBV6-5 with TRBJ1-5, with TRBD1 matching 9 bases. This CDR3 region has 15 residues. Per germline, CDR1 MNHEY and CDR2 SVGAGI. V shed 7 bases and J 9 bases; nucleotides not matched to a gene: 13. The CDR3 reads CASNAQGAVWSPQHF. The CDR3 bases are TGTGCCAGCAATGCACAGGGGGCCGTCTGGTCGCCCCAGCATTTT.

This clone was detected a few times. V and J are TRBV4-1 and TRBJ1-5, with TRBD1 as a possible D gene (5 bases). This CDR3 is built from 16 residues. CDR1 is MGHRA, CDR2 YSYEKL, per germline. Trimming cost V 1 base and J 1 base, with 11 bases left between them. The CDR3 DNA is TGCGCCAGCAGCCAAGGTGGGGCCAGGAGCAATCAGCCCCAGCATTTT. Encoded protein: CASSQGGARSNQPQHF.

This CDR3 is CASSFRTGGVIGELFF. The CDR3 nucleotides are TGTGCCAGCAGTTTCCGGACAGGGGGTGTCATCGGGGAGCTGTTTTTT. This rearrangement joins TRBV28 to TRBJ2-2, with 10 bases matching TRBD1. J was trimmed by 7 bases and V by 3 bases; bases with no gene match: 8. From germline, CDR1 is MDHEN and CDR2 SYDVKM. The CDR3 length is 16 residues.

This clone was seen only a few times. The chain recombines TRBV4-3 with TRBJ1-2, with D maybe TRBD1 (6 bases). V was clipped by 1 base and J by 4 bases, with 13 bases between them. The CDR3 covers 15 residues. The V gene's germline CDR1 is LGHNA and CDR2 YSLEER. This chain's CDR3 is CASSQGTGLAYGYTF. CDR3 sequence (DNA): TGCGCCAGCAGCCAAGGAACAGGGTTGGCCTATGGCTACACCTTC.

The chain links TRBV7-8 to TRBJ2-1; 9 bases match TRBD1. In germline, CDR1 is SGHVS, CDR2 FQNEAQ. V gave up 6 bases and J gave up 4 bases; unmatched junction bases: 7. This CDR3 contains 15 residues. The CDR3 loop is CASSLDRGLYNEQFF. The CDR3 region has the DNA TGTGCCAGCAGTTTGGACAGGGGCTTGTACAATGAGCAGTTCTTC.